Listed below are T cell receptor beta chains from one sample, sequenced in a study of blood T cell repertoires in COVID-19. Produced via immunoSEQ multiplex PCR; TCRdb's table is partial and in-frame only. Of 150,000 to 200,000 clones in the sample, 92% were seen once. Sequenced: peripheral blood. All receptors come from a man aged 25 to 40 with COVID-19, enrolled during active disease. Each CDR3 is given with its conserved first and last residue. A D gene is named only where the DNA matches it firmly. The size of a clone is reported for some rows only, either as once, few or many, or as a class for expanded clones.

CDR3: CASSSKVPGQVAQYF; DNA: TGTGCCAGCAGTTCCAAAGTTCCTGGACAGGTGGCGCAGTACTTC; D: TRBD1; size: NA; J: TRBJ2-7; V: TRBV27
CDR3: CASSAPGLAGFTYEQYF; DNA: TGTGCCAGCAGTGCTCCGGGACTAGCGGGGTTTACCTACGAGCAGTACTTC; D: TRBD2; size: NA; J: TRBJ2-7; V: TRBV6-1
CDR3: CASSYRTGVGNQPQHF; DNA: TGTGCCAGCAGTTACCGAACAGGGGTTGGCAATCAGCCCCAGCATTTT; D: TRBD1; size: NA; J: TRBJ1-5; V: TRBV6-2/TRBV6-3
CDR3: CASISQGWGSPLHF; DNA: TGTGCCAGCATTTCCCAGGGATGGGGTTCACCCCTCCACTTT; D: NA; size: NA; J: TRBJ1-6; V: TRBV2
CDR3: CASSLGGGRDTNYGYTF; DNA: TGTGCCAGCAGCTTAGGCGGGGGCAGGGACACCAACTATGGCTACACCTTC; D: NA; size: once; J: TRBJ1-2; V: TRBV7-2
CDR3: CAWIQGTTEAFF; DNA: TGTGCCTGGATACAGGGGACCACTGAAGCTTTCTTT; D: TRBD1; size: NA; J: TRBJ1-1; V: TRBV30
CDR3: CAWNLVTDEQYF; DNA: TGTGCCTGGAATCTAGTCACCGACGAGCAGTACTTC; D: NA; size: NA; J: TRBJ2-7; V: TRBV30
CDR3: CASSQSPGGSYEQYF; DNA: TGCGCCAGCAGCCAATCCCCAGGGGGCTCCTACGAGCAGTACTTC; D: TRBD1; size: NA; J: TRBJ2-7; V: TRBV4-1
CDR3: CASTAPDRGGNEQFF; DNA: TGTGCCAGCACTGCCCCGGATAGGGGCGGAAATGAGCAGTTCTTC; D: NA; size: NA; J: TRBJ2-1; V: TRBV6-6
CDR3: CASSPVTGGQPQHF; DNA: TGTGCCAGCAGCCCGGTCACAGGGGGCCAGCCCCAGCATTTT; D: TRBD1; size: NA; J: TRBJ1-5; V: TRBV3-1/TRBV3-2
CDR3: CASSLRTAGEMNTEAFF; DNA: TGTGCCAGCAGCCTGAGGACGGCTGGGGAGATGAACACTGAAGCTTTCTTT; D: NA; size: NA; J: TRBJ1-1; V: TRBV7-3
CDR3: CASSIDLPQGVDGYTF; DNA: TGTGCCAGTAGTATAGATCTTCCACAGGGGGTGGATGGCTACACCTTC; D: TRBD1; size: once; J: TRBJ1-2; V: TRBV19
CDR3: CASSFHRGEGYGYTF; DNA: TGTGCCAGCAGCTTTCACAGGGGGGAGGGCTATGGCTACACCTTC; D: TRBD1; size: NA; J: TRBJ1-2; V: TRBV7-2
CDR3: CASTPRTGGSQPQHF; DNA: TGCGCCAGCACCCCGAGGACAGGGGGCAGTCAGCCCCAGCATTTT; D: TRBD1; size: NA; J: TRBJ1-5; V: TRBV4-1
CDR3: CASRTTGEDTEAFF; DNA: TGTGCCAGCAGGACGACAGGGGAGGACACTGAAGCTTTCTTT; D: TRBD1; size: once; J: TRBJ1-1; V: TRBV27
CDR3: CASSIPLGGLNTEAFF; DNA: TGTGCCAGTAGTATACCCCTTGGGGGCTTGAACACTGAAGCTTTCTTT; D: NA; size: NA; J: TRBJ1-1; V: TRBV19
CDR3: CASSTRLEGWNNEQFF; DNA: TGTGCCAGCAGCACCCGTCTGGAGGGGTGGAACAATGAGCAGTTCTTC; D: NA; size: NA; J: TRBJ2-1; V: TRBV9